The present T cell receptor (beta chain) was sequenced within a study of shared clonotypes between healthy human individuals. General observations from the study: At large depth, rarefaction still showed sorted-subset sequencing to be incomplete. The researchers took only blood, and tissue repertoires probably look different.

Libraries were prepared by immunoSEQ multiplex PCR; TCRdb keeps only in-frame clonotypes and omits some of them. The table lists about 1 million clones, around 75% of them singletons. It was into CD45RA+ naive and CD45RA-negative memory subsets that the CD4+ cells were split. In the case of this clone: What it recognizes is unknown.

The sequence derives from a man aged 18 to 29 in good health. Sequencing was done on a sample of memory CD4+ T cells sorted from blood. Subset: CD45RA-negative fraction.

DNA of the CDR3: TGTGCCTGGAGTTTGGACAGGCCGGGGGGTGAGCAGTTCTTC. The encoded protein is CAWSLDRPGGEQFF. The V and J genes are TRBV30 and TRBJ2-1; D may correspond to TRBD1 or TRBD2 (7 bases each). The CDR3 consists of 14 residues. V was pared by 2 bases and J by 9 bases, with 17 bases between. The V gene's germline CDR1 is GTSNPN and CDR2 SVGIG (reference sequence).